This TCR beta chain was obtained from a study of T cell repertoires in aging, cancer and after chemotherapy (dated by TCRdb to between 2018 and 2021). At the level of the whole study: The donors fell into six age groups ranging from 30 or younger to 70 or older, and each group had at least three individuals. To examine immunoaging and T cell reconstitution after chemotherapy, the study profiled TCR beta repertoires in peripheral blood from healthy donors and cancer patients. About 8.3 million TCR reads were contained in the full dataset. The cohort comprised 220 or so cancer patients, roughly 93 with hematological and 110 to 140 with solid cancers, plus 95 healthy donors as a reference group. In the solid tumor group, the paired samples taken before and after chemotherapy came from patients with brain tumors (glioblastoma) who were receiving therapy based on temozolomide.

Study-wide conclusions, independent of this receptor: In healthy donors, the decline in TCR diversity with age was mainly explained by loss of richness, whereas in cancer patients loss of evenness was also found to contribute. In both cancer cohorts, the median generation probability rose over the chemotherapy interval, which suggests that the repertoire was reconstituted through rebound thymic output. Compared with age-matched healthy donors, untreated patients with either hematological or solid cancers had significantly lower TCR diversity in the blood along with higher clonality. The authors noted that the repertoire data do not allow conclusions about immunological memory after chemotherapy.

In regard to this clonotype: Its antigen is not yet known. No much larger clone exists at a distance of one base, and base qualities are not known.

The CDR3 goes from the cysteine to the phenylalanine over 11 residues. The only DNA kept is the CDR3, 33 bases in frame from the first base. In the germline V gene, CDR1 corresponds to MNHEY and CDR2 to SVGEGT. Cut back by 4 bases and 3 bases, the V and J ends lie 4 bases apart. Instead of sorted cells or RNA, genomic DNA extracted from peripheral blood served as the source for amplifying TCR beta rearrangements. Using a mixed TRB-A/B primer pool, multiplex touch-down PCR amplified rearranged TRB sequences covering the V, D and J segments. Two consecutive PCR reactions with Phusion HS II polymerase added Illumina adapters and sample indices to the amplicons. After gel purification with the NucleoSpin Gel and PCR Clean-up kit, the amplicons were checked using Qubit and an Agilent 2100 Bioanalyzer. Sequencing of the libraries was done on an Illumina MiSeq with paired-end, single-indexed 600-cycle runs. The original methods were these. Processing of the TRB sequences was carried out with MiXCR versions 2.12 and 3.0.5. Each unique CDR3 nucleotide sequence was treated as one clone, and only productive sequences with two or more reads were kept. The repertoire metrics were Shannon diversity, evenness, clonality (calculated as one minus evenness), and diversity profiles parameterized by alpha from 0 to 5. The IGoR algorithm was used to compute generation probabilities of clones in paired pre- and post-chemotherapy samples. TCRdb passed the public sequencing reads through fastp at Q25 and MiXCR, retaining productive beta sequences. Identical CDR3 proteins give one entry, which carries the most common genes and DNA. For this entry, the V and J calls and clone size follow TCRdb and not the study's own pipeline. This sample has roughly 9,000 distinct CDR3 sequences in its table, and 35% to 50% of those were observed once. Around 12% of the sample lies in the top ten.

The source material was blood. This sequence uses TRBV6-2 or TRBV6-3 and TRBJ2-7; there is no confident call for the D gene. The clonotype was recovered from a human donor with a solid tumor. The CDR3 region reads CASSSIYEQYF. The nucleotides read TGTGCCAGCAGTTCCATCTACGAGCAGTACTTC.